Following are 27 T cell receptor beta chains from one sample sequenced in a study of CD8 T cells in ankylosing spondylitis. No antigen is known for these receptors. Findings of the study overall: The study identified a TCR beta motif of under ten highly homologous variants that appeared characteristic of ankylosing spondylitis blood.

Via MiXCR, TCRdb re-called the 5' RACE reads, giving one row per CDR3 protein. The profile covers 650,000 to 800,000 distinct CDR3 sequences, with around 19% appearing a single time and over 15% taken by the ten largest. Sequencing used blood, either unsorted or a sorted T cell fraction (not recorded which). These receptors came from a male donor with ankylosing spondylitis.

In this sample, this clonotype turned up a few times. This chain links TRBV12-3 or TRBV12-4 with TRBJ2-7; D perhaps matches TRBD2 (6 bases). CDR3 size: 13 residues. The V gene lost 7 bases and the J gene lost 1 base, with 11 bases spanning the gap. The DNA of the CDR3 is TGTGCCAGCACCCCGGGACTTTCCTACGAGCAGTACTTC. This translates into CASTPGLSYEQYF.

The rearrangement links TRBV10-2 to TRBJ1-2, with D unresolved. Between the trimmed V and J ends, which lost 7 bases and 4 bases, there was a span of 10 bases. The germline V gene encodes CDR1 WSHSY and CDR2 SAAADI. This CDR3 comprises 12 residues. CDR3 in DNA: TGCGCCAGCACGGGCAGCGGCTATGGCTACACCTTC. Protein product: CASTGSGYGYTF.

This clonotype showed up just a few times. The rearrangement joins TRBV12-3 or TRBV12-4 to TRBJ2-6, with D hard to call. This CDR3 comprises 15 residues. Between the trimmed V and J ends, which lost 8 bases and 0 bases, there was a span of 11 bases. CDR3: CASAGTTSGANVLTF. DNA of the CDR3: TGTGCCAGCGCCGGCACAACCTCTGGGGCCAACGTCCTGACTTTC.

This clonotype was observed a handful of times. V and J are TRBV7-8 and TRBJ1-4; D remains unclear. This CDR3 spans 13 amino acids. V was cut by 7 bases and J by 8 bases, with 14 bases left in between. Looked up from germline, CDR1 is SGHVS and CDR2 is FQNEAQ. CDR3: CASTPDLGEKLFF. DNA of the CDR3: TGTGCCAGCACCCCGGACCTGGGAGAAAAACTGTTTTTT. The full variable domain, rest sourced from reference TRBV7-8 and TRBJ1-4, is GAGVSQSPRYKVAKRGQDVALRCDPISGHVSLFWYQQALGQGPEFLTYFQNEAQLDKSGLPSDRFFAERPEGSVSTLKIQRTQQEDSAVYLCASTPDLGEKLFFGSGTQLSVL.

This clonotype was detected ten times or more. The genes are TRBV7-9 and TRBJ1-1; D perhaps matches TRBD1 (5 bases). The CDR3 is 15 residues long. V shed 5 bases and J shed 0 bases, with 13 bases lying between them. From germline, CDR1 is SEHNR and CDR2 FQNEAQ (reference sequence). The CDR3 region has the DNA TGTGCCAGCAGCCTCTCGGCAGGGATGAACACTGAAGCTTTCTTT. It translates to CASSLSAGMNTEAFF.

This chain uses TRBV4-1 with TRBJ2-7, with TRBD1 matching 7 bases. Germline V CDR1 and CDR2: MGHRA, YSYEKL. The CDR3 is 15 residues long. V lost 0 bases to trimming and J lost 6 bases; unmatched junction nucleotides: 8. As DNA, the CDR3 is TGCGCCAGCAGCCAAGATACAGGGGAAGCACGCGAGCAGTACTTC. Amino acids: CASSQDTGEAREQYF.

The chain is built from TRBV5-5 and TRBJ1-1; D might be TRBD1 (5 bases). The CDR3 runs to 16 residues. The germline V and J ends were trimmed by 6 bases and 4 bases, with 22 bases remaining between them. Germline V lookup: CDR1 SGHKS, CDR2 YYEKEE (reference sequence). This chain's CDR3 is CASNPGGRLEITEAFF. The CDR3 nucleotides read TGTGCCAGCAACCCCGGGGGACGGCTGGAGATCACTGAAGCTTTCTTT. Supplemented by reference TRBV5-5 and TRBJ1-1, the full variable domain reads DAGVTQSPTHLIKTRGQQVTLRCSPISGHKSVSWYQQVLGQGPQFIFQYYEKEERGRGNFPDRFSARQFPNYSSELNVNALLLGDSALYLCASNPGGRLEITEAFFGQGTRLTVV.

The chain employs TRBV12-3 or TRBV12-4 and TRBJ1-2; 7 nucleotides agree with TRBD1. The CDR3 extends over 15 amino acids. V gave up 6 bases and J gave up 2 bases; unmatched junction bases: 9. The CDR3 coding sequence is TGTGCCAGCAGCAAGAAGGGACAGTCAAACTATGGCTACACCTTC. Its translation is CASSKKGQSNYGYTF.

The rearrangement uses TRBV29-1 and TRBJ2-1; possible D gene TRBD1, 6 bases. Germline CDR1 and CDR2: SQVTM and ANQGSEA. The CDR3 contains 13 residues. The V end was cut by 5 bases, the J end by 6 bases, with 14 bases between. CDR3 DNA: TGCAGCGTTAACGGCCTAGGGGGCAATGAGCAGTTCTTC. Translated, it gives CSVNGLGGNEQFF.

The chain couples TRBV20-1 to TRBJ1-4, with 7 nucleotides matching TRBD1. V trimming: 5 bases; J trimming: 3 bases; junction bases outside the gene matches: 6. Germline CDR1 DFQATT, CDR2 SNEGSKA (reference sequence). The CDR3 runs to 14 residues. The CDR3, as DNA: TGCAGTGCTGAGGACAGGAGCCCTAATGAAAAACTGTTTTTT. This sequence encodes CSAEDRSPNEKLFF.

This clonotype was seen a few times. This chain links TRBV5-8 with TRBJ2-2; D remains ambiguous. Germline V gene sequence: CDR1 SGHTS, CDR2 YDEGEE. The CDR3 is made up of 15 amino acids. The V and J ends lost 0 bases and 1 base respectively, with 7 bases between them. CDR3 protein: CASSLGFVNTGELFF. The CDR3 DNA reads TGTGCCAGCAGCTTGGGTTTTGTGAACACCGGGGAGCTGTTTTTT.

With regard to this clonotype: The junction departs from germline at one end; a sequencing error may be responsible. The chain carries TRBV5-1 and TRBJ1-1; the D is unclear. The CDR3 length is 14 residues. Germline V lookup: CDR1 SGHRS, CDR2 YFSETQ. CDR3 nucleotides: TGCGCCAGCAGCTTGCAGAGGATAGGCACTGAAGCTTCCTTT. Amino acid sequence: CASSLQRIGTEASF.

CDR3 nucleotides: TGTGCCAGCACCCCCCGCGGGGGGTGGCAGAACAGTGTTGAAGCTTTCTTT. Protein: CASTPRGGWQNSVEAFF. This chain connects TRBV11-1 to TRBJ1-1; D may be TRBD1 (5 bases). V was clipped by 7 bases and J by 7 bases, with 28 bases between them. The CDR3 extends over 17 amino acids. Germline assignment: CDR1 SGHAT and CDR2 FQDESV (reference sequence).

This clonotype was counted a few times. This sequence joins TRBV7-4 and TRBJ1-4; 8 bases line up with TRBD1. CDR3 length: 16 residues. V lost 0 bases and J lost 1; bases outside the gene matches: 1. The V gene's germline CDR1 is SGHVT and CDR2 SQSDAQ. DNA for the CDR3: TGTGCCAGCAGCTTAGCCAGGGGGCAAACTAATGAAAAACTGTTTTTT. Translating gives CASSLARGQTNEKLFF.

This chain connects TRBV28 to TRBJ2-7, with D uncertain. Germline-derived CDR1 and CDR2 are MDHEN and SYDVKM. V dropped 3 bases and J dropped 0 bases, with 3 bases sitting between them. The CDR3 sequence is 12 residues long. CDR3 nucleotide sequence: TGTGCCAGCAGTTTTCGCTCCTACGAGCAGTACTTC. Translation: CASSFRSYEQYF.

This clonotype was detected only a few times. The V call is TRBV3-1, the J call TRBJ1-3; 8 bases align to TRBD1. Germline loops: CDR1 LGHDT, CDR2 YNNKEL (reference sequence). The CDR3 sequence is 13 residues long. J gave up 6 bases and V 3 bases, and 1 base lay outside the gene matches. The CDR3 DNA is TGTGCCAGCAGCCAGGACAGGGTAAACACCATATATTTT. It encodes CASSQDRVNTIYF.

J is TRBJ2-1 and V is TRBV3-1; 10 bases fit TRBD2. The CDR3 has 15 residues. Looked up from germline, CDR1 is LGHDT and CDR2 is YNNKEL (reference sequence). V was clipped by 1 base and J by 7 bases; unmatched bases: 4. This CDR3 reads CASSQGGLADNEQFF. The CDR3 DNA follows: TGTGCCAGCAGCCAAGGAGGACTAGCGGATAATGAGCAGTTCTTC.

The sample holds many counts of this clonotype. The J gene is TRBJ1-4, the V gene TRBV4-1; TRBD1 agrees at 8 bases. V dropped 4 bases and J dropped 5; count of bases not matched to a gene: 9. The germline V gene encodes CDR1 MGHRA and CDR2 YSYEKL. This CDR3 has 16 amino acids. The CDR3 bases are TGCGCCAGCAGCCCGCGGAGGGGACAGGAGAATGAAAAACTGTTTTTT. Amino acids: CASSPRRGQENEKLFF.

V and J are TRBV5-1 and TRBJ2-3, with no clear D. Germline CDR1 and CDR2: SGHRS and YFSETQ. The CDR3 length is 14 residues. Trimming took off 1 base at V and 4 bases at J, with 10 bases between the two ends. The CDR3 protein is CASSLLGPADTQYF. The CDR3 DNA is TGCGCCAGCAGCTTGCTCGGACCAGCAGATACGCAGTATTTT.

The chain is built from TRBV29-1 and TRBJ2-1, with D possibly called TRBD1 or TRBD2 (6 bases each). Trimming took 4 bases from V and 8 from J, leaving 12 bases between them. Germline V CDR1 and CDR2: SQVTM, ANQGSEA. The CDR3 consists of 12 residues. CDR3 in amino acids: CSVVGGGDEQFF. The CDR3 DNA is TGCAGCGTTGTCGGGGGCGGCGATGAGCAGTTCTTC.

About this clonotype itself: A much larger clone differs from this one at a single base, so this may be a read error. V and J are TRBV12-3 or TRBV12-4 and TRBJ2-2; 10 bases map to TRBD2. The CDR3 has 16 amino acids. The CDR3 nucleotides read TGTGCCAGCAGAACTAGCGGGATTTGGGACACCCGGGAGCTGTTTTTT. Protein sequence: CASRTSGIWDTRELFF.

V and J are TRBV25-1 and TRBJ1-1, with D possibly matching TRBD1 (6 bases). The germline gives CDR1 MGHDK, CDR2 SYGVNS. V dropped 10 bases and J dropped 3 bases, with 21 bases sitting between them. This CDR3 has 15 residues. In DNA, the CDR3 is TGTGCCACCGCAGGACAGAGCCCCGGGTACACTGAAGCTTTCTTT. It specifies CATAGQSPGYTEAFF. The variable domain in full, completed from reference TRBV25-1 and TRBJ1-1, reads EADIYQTPRYLVIGTGKKITLECSQTMGHDKMYWYQQDPGMELHLIHYSYGVNSTEKGDLSSESTVSRIRTEHFPLTLESARPSHTSQYLCATAGQSPGYTEAFFGQGTRLTVV.

This clonotype was observed a few times. The genes are TRBV27 and TRBJ1-1; tentatively, D is TRBD1 (5 bases). Per germline, CDR1 MNHEY and CDR2 SMNVEV (reference sequence). The CDR3 has 17 amino acids. V gave up 5 bases and J gave up 0 bases, with 19 bases separating them. The CDR3 here is CASSQRARGPMNTEAFF. Here the CDR3 DNA reads TGTGCCAGCAGTCAGAGGGCCCGGGGCCCCATGAACACTGAAGCTTTCTTT.

In this sample, this clonotype turned up a few times. The rearrangement joins TRBV20-1 to TRBJ1-1, with D perhaps TRBD1 (5 bases). CDR3 length: 12 amino acids. V lost 0 bases, J lost 9 bases, and 11 bases lay in between. Germline CDR1 is DFQATT and CDR2 is SNEGSKA (reference sequence). CDR3: CSARDRVGQAFF. CDR3 nucleotide sequence: TGCAGTGCTAGAGACAGGGTGGGTCAAGCTTTCTTT.

This rearrangement joins TRBV3-1 to TRBJ1-1, with TRBD1 matching over 10 bases. Germline values: CDR1 LGHDT, CDR2 YNNKEL (reference sequence). The CDR3 runs to 14 residues. With V trimmed by 1 base and J by 7 bases, 3 bases remained unmatched. As DNA, the CDR3 is TGTGCCAGCAGCCAAGCGGGACAGGGGAGTGAAGCTTTCTTT. Protein sequence: CASSQAGQGSEAFF.

This clonotype was counted between two and nine times. The rearrangement links TRBV6-5 to TRBJ1-2; D unresolved. The germline V and J ends were trimmed by 3 bases and 0 bases, with 11 bases remaining between them. The CDR3 has 15 residues. In germline, CDR1 is MNHEY, CDR2 SVGAGI. CDR3 region: CASSYSGVTNYGYTF. The CDR3 nucleotides are TGTGCCAGCAGTTATTCCGGAGTAACTAACTATGGCTACACCTTC.

This clonotype was seen at least ten times. V and J are TRBV12-3 or TRBV12-4 and TRBJ1-3; D gene ambiguous. The V end was cut by 6 bases, the J end by 3 bases, with 15 bases between. CDR3 length equals 15 residues. CDR3 DNA: TGTGCCAGCAGACCCTCGGGCAGGAGTGGAAACACCATATATTTT. Translation gives CASRPSGRSGNTIYF.